What follows describes a single T cell receptor beta chain. As yet, its antigen is unknown. Sequencing used immunoSEQ multiplex PCR; TCRdb keeps in-frame clones, though not all of them. The sample has around 50,000 clones; roughly 85% are singletons. This record comes from a study of a mutant IDH1 vaccine in newly diagnosed glioma. The study, taken as a whole, reports: Evidence of vaccine-induced immune responses was documented in less than 95% of patients. Changes in the top peripheral T cell clonotypes seemingly had no bearing on pseudoprogression.

The germline V gene has CDR1 LNHDA and CDR2 SQIVND (reference sequence). V gave up 3 bases and J gave up 6 bases, with 8 bases separating them. CDR3 length: 13 amino acids. As for time point: baseline, week 1 (first vaccination visit). Treatment meaning: pre-vaccination baseline after standard-of-care therapy. This chain uses TRBV19 with TRBJ1-4, with D unclear. The material was PBMCs, obtained from a glioma patient treated with radiotherapy, temozolomide or both. This clonotype originated in a man between 40 and 49 years old with glioma. The CDR3 region has the DNA TGTGCCAGTAGTATGAGGCAGTATGAAAAACTGTTTTTT. Amino acid sequence: CASSMRQYEKLFF.